This TCR beta chain was identified during a study of technical replicates of blood from several donors. This CDR3 spans 16 amino acids. V was clipped by 5 bases and J by 3 bases, with 17 bases between them. Germline assignment: CDR1 SEHNR and CDR2 FQNEAQ (reference sequence). Sequencing was performed with immunoSEQ multiplex PCR; in TCRdb, only in-frame clones are kept and a portion is missing. The table has around 81,000 clones, approximately 94% seen once. The chain carries TRBV7-9 and TRBJ1-5, with D maybe TRBD1 (5 bases). The source is a human donor in good health. Source material: T cells isolated from PBMCs. The CDR3 is CASSTAGASANQPQHF. DNA for the CDR3: TGTGCCAGCAGCACCGCTGGGGCTTCAGCCAATCAGCCCCAGCATTTT.